This T cell receptor (beta chain) was profiled in a study of blood T cell repertoires in COVID-19. For the study at large: The samples span acute and convalescent COVID-19 from the United States, Italy and Spain.

Trimming left V 2 bases short and J 1 base short, with 6 bases between. The CDR3 is 14 amino acids. The germline V gene encodes CDR1 MNHEY and CDR2 SVGEGT. Sequenced by immunoSEQ multiplex PCR; TCRdb stores in-frame clones only, minus some. The sample gives approximately 90,000 clones, roughly 80% of which show up once; nearly 4.5% is in the top ten. Sequenced: peripheral blood. This receptor was identified in a man between 60 and 75 years old with acute or convalescent COVID-19. The chain has TRBV6-2 or TRBV6-3 and TRBJ1-5; D remains unclear. The chain's CDR3 is CASSYAGSNQPQHF. In DNA form, the CDR3 reads TGTGCCAGCAGTTACGCCGGGAGCAATCAGCCCCAGCATTTT.